This record looks at one T cell receptor beta chain sequence and its context. Its cognate antigen is unknown. The CDR3 runs to 14 residues. CDR1 and CDR2 (germline): SNHLY, FYNNEI. Trimming took 8 bases from V and 6 from J; bases not matched to a gene: 10. This record belongs to a study of cytomegalovirus exposure and HLA in healthy donors. Findings and caveats of the study: The only immune exposure information that was available was CMV serostatus. Reports indicated that the classifier achieved high specificity and sensitivity in diagnosing cytomegalovirus status.

With 60 Vbeta and 13 Jbeta primers, the PCR was carried out. Clones were sequenced by immunoSEQ multiplex PCR, and TCRdb holds only the in-frame ones, with some missing. This sample yields about 140,000 clones, of which over 75% are seen a single time; about 2.5% belongs to the top ten. The rearrangement uses TRBV2 and TRBJ2-3; TRBD2 agrees at 8 bases. The origin of this receptor is a man aged 50 or older in good health and CMV-seronegative. The source material was PBMCs. CDR3 amino acids: CASGRGAGTDTQYF. For the CDR3, the DNA is TGTGCCAGCGGGCGGGGGGCCGGGACGGATACGCAGTATTTT.